This T cell receptor beta chain was captured by sequencing in a study of T cell responses to AZD1222 COVID-19 vaccine. Whole-study results and caveats: Mostly white British, mostly female donors; authors suggested clonal diversity may be underestimated. Close to half of all spike-specific TCRs reportedly target regions of the variants that are unmutated. Vaccine-related CD4 TCRs covered spike, predominating at 160-218 and 743-854. Recipients of AZD1222 seropositive at baseline numbered only 6 or 7.

Details on this clone: What it recognizes is unknown.

The repertoire was sequenced with immunoSEQ multiplex PCR; TCRdb's copy has only in-frame clones and lacks some. Of 200,000 or so clones in the sample, 75% to 90% were seen once. The clonotype was recovered from an adult in good health. The specimen was peripheral blood, collected on day 0 of AZD1222 vaccination.

The chain's CDR3 is CASSLIGRDQETQYF. DNA for the CDR3: TGTGCCAGCAGCTTAATCGGCAGGGACCAAGAGACCCAGTACTTC. V is TRBV7-3 and J is TRBJ2-5; weak D call: TRBD1 (5 bases). Per germline, CDR1 SGHTA and CDR2 FQGTGA. The CDR3 has 15 residues. V was trimmed by 1 base and J by 0 bases, leaving 9 bases between them.